This TCR beta chain is drawn from a study of blood T cell repertoires in COVID-19. The CDR3 loop spans 12 amino acids. Trimming shortened V by 5 bases and J by 3 bases, and 7 bases separated the two germline ends. Germline CDR1 SEHNR, CDR2 FQNEAQ (reference sequence). TCRdb keeps only in-frame clones here, not all; method: immunoSEQ multiplex PCR. This table has some 250,000 clones, roughly 76% appearing once. The chain employs TRBV7-9 and TRBJ1-1; D gene uncertain. This clonotype originated in a woman over 75 with COVID-19, enrolled during active disease. The sequenced sample was peripheral blood. CDR3 sequence reads: CASSPGYTEAFF. Here the CDR3 DNA reads TGTGCCAGCAGCCCAGGTTACACTGAAGCTTTCTTT.